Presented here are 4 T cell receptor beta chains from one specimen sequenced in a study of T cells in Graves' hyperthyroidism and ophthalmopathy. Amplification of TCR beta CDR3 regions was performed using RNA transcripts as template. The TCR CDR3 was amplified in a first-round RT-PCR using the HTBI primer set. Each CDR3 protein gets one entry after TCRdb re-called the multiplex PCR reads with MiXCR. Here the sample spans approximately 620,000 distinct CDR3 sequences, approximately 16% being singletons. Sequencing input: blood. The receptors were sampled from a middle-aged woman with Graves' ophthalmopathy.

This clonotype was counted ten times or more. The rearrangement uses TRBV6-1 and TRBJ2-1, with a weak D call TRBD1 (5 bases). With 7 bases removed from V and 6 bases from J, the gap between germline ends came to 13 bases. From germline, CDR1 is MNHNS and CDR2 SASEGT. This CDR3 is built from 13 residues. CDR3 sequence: CASTNEQGNEQFF. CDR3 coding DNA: TGTGCCAGCACGAACGAGCAGGGCAATGAGCAGTTCTTC.

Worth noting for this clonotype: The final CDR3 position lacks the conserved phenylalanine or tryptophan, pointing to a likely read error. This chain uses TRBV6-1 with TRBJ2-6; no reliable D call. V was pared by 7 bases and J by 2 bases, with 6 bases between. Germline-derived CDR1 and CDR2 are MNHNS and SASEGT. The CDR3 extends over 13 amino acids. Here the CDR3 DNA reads TGTGCCAGCACCCAGACTGGGGCCAACGTCCTGACTTCC. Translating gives CASTQTGANVLTS.

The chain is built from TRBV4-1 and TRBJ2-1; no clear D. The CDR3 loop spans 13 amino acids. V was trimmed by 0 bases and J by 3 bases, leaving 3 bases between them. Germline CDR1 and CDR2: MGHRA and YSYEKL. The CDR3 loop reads CASSQENYNEQFF. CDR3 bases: TGCGCCAGCAGCCAAGAAAACTACAATGAGCAGTTCTTC.

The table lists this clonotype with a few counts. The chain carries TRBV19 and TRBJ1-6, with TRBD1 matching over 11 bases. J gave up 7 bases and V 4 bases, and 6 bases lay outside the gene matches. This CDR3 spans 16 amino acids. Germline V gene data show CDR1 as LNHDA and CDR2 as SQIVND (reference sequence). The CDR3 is CASSTGQGARNSPLHF. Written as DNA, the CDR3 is TGTGCCAGTAGTACTGGACAGGGGGCGCGGAATTCACCCCTCCACTTT.